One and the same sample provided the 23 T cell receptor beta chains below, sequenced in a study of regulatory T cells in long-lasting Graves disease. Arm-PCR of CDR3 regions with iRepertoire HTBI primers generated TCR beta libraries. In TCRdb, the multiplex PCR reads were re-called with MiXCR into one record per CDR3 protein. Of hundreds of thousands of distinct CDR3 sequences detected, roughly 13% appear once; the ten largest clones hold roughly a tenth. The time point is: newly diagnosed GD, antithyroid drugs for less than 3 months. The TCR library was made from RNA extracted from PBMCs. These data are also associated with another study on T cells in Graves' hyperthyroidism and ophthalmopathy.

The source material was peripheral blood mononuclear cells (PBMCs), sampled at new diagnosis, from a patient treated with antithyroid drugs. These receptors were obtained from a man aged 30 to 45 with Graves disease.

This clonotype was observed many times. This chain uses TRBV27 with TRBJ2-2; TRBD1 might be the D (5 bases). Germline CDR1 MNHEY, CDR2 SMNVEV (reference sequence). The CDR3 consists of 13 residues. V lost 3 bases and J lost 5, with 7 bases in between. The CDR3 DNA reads TGTGCCAGCAGTTTGAGACAGACCGGGGAGCTGTTTTTT. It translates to CASSLRQTGELFF.

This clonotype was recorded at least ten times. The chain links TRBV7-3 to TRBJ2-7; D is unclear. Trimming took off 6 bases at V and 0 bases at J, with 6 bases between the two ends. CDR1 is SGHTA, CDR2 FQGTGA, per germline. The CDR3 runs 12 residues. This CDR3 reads CASRSSSYEQYF. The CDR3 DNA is TGTGCCAGCAGGTCGAGCTCCTACGAGCAGTACTTC.

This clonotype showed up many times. In nucleotides, the CDR3 is TGTGCCAGCAGTGCCTACGGGACCTCACTCTACGAGCAGTACTTC. Translating gives CASSAYGTSLYEQYF. The V and J genes are TRBV6-1 and TRBJ2-7; possibly TRBD1 or TRBD2 for D (5 bases each). The V gene lost 4 bases and the J gene lost 3 bases, with 16 bases spanning the gap. Germline V gene data show CDR1 as MNHNS and CDR2 as SASEGT. The CDR3 loop spans 15 amino acids.

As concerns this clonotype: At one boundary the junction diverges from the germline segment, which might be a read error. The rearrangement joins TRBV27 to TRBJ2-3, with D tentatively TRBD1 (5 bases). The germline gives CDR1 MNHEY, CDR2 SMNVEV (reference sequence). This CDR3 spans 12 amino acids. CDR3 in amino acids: CASSPQADTEYF. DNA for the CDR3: TGTGCCAGCAGTCCACAGGCAGATACGGAGTATTTT.

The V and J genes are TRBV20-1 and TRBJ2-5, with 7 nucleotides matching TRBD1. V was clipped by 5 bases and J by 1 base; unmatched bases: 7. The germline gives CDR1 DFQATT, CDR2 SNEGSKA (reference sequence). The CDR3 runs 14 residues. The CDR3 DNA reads TGCAGTGCTCCCCGTAGGGACAGCCAAGAGACCCAGTACTTC. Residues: CSAPRRDSQETQYF.

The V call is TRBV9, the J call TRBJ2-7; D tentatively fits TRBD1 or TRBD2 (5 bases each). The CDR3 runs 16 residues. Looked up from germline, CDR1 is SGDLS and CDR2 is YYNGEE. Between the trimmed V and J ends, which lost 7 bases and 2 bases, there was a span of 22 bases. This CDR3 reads CASSPRLTGPAYEQYF. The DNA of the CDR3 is TGTGCCAGCTCACCAAGGTTAACGGGGCCCGCCTACGAGCAGTACTTC.

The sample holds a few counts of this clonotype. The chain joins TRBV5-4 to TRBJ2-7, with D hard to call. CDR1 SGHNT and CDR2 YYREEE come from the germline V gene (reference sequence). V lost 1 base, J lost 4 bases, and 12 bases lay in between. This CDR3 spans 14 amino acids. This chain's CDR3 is CASSLSHRSYEQYF. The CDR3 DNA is TGTGCCAGCAGCTTGTCCCATCGGTCATACGAGCAGTACTTC.

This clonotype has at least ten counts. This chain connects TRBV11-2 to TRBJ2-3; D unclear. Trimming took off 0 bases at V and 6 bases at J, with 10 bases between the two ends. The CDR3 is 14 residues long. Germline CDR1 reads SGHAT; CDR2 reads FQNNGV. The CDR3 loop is CASSLEAGADTQYF. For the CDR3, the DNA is TGTGCCAGCAGCTTAGAGGCAGGTGCGGATACGCAGTATTTT.

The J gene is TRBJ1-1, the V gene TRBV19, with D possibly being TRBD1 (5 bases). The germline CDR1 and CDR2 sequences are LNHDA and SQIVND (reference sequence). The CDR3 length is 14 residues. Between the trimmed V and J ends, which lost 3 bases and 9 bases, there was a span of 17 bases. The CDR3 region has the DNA TGTGCCAGTAGTATCCTCCCAGGGTCCCCTAAAGCTTTCTTT. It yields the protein CASSILPGSPKAFF.

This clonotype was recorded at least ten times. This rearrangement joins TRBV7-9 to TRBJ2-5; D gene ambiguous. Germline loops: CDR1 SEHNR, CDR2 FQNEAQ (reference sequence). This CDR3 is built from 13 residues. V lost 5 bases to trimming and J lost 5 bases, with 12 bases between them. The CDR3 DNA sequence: TGTGCCAGCAGCCACCCCAGTCTGGAGACCCAGTACTTC. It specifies CASSHPSLETQYF.

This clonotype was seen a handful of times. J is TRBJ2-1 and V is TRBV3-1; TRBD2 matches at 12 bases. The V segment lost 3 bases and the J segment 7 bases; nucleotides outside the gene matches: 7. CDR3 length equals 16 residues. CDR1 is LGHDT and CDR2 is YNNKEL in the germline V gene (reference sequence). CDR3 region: CASSHPSGGAKNEQFF. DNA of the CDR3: TGTGCCAGCAGCCACCCTAGCGGGGGGGCCAAGAATGAGCAGTTCTTC.

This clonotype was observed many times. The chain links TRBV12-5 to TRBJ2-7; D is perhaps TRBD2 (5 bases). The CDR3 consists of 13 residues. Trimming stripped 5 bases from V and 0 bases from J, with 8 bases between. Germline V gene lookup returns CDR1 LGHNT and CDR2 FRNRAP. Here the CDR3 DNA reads TGTGCTAGTGGTAGCGGAGTCTCCTACGAGCAGTACTTC. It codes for CASGSGVSYEQYF.

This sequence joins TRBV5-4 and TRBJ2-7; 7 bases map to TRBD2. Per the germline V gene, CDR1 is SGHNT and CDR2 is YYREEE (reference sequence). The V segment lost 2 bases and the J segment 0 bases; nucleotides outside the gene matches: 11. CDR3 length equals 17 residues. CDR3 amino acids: CASSFGGGRESSYEQYF. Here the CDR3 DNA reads TGTGCCAGCAGCTTTGGGGGTGGGCGGGAGAGCTCCTACGAGCAGTACTTC.

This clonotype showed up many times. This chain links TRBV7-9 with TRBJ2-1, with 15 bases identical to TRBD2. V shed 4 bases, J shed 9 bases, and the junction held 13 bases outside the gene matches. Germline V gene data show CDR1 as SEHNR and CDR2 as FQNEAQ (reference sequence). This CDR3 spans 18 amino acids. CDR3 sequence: CASSSYPPGLAGGFEQFF. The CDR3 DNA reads TGTGCCAGCAGCTCATACCCTCCGGGACTAGCGGGAGGATTTGAGCAGTTCTTC. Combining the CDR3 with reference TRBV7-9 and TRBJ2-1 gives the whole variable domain DTGVSQNPRHKITKRGQNVTFRCDPISEHNRLYWYRQTLGQGPEFLTYFQNEAQLEKSRLLSDRFSAERPKGSFSTLEIQRTEQGDSAMYLCASSSYPPGLAGGFEQFFGPGTRLTVL.

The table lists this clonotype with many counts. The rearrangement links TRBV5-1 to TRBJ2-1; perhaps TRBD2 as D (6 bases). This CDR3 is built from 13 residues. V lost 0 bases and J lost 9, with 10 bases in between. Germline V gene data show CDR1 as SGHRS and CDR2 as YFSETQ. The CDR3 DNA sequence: TGCGCCAGCAGCTTGGCCGTTAGCGGTGAGCAGTTCTTC. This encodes CASSLAVSGEQFF.

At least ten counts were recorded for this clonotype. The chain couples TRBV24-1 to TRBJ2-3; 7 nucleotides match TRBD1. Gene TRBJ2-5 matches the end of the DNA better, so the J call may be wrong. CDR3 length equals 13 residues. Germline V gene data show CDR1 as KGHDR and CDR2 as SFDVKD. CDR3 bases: TGTGCCACCGAAACAGGGGAAGCGGAGACCCAGTACTTC. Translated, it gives CATETGEAETQYF.

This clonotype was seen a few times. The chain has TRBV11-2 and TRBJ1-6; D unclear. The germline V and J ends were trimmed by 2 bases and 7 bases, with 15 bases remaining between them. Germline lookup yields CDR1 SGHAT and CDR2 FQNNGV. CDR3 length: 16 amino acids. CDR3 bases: TGTGCCAGCAGCTTAAACTCCCCGGATCGGAATTCACCCCTCCACTTT. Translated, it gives CASSLNSPDRNSPLHF.

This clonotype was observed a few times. The CDR3 DNA is TGTGCCACCAGTGATCGGACAGGGAGCTCCTACGAGCAGTACTTC. It yields the protein CATSDRTGSSYEQYF. This chain connects TRBV24-1 to TRBJ2-7; 8 bases are shared with TRBD1. Germline V gives CDR1 KGHDR, CDR2 SFDVKD. The CDR3 sequence is 15 residues long. Trimming removed 3 bases from V and 0 bases from J; junction bases left unmatched: 3.

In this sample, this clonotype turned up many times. The CDR3 coding sequence is TGTGCCAGCAGCTCCTACATGAACACTGAAGCTTTCTTT. This codes for CASSSYMNTEAFF. The V call is TRBV5-6, the J call TRBJ1-1; D is ambiguous. Germline V CDR1 and CDR2: SGHDT, YYEEEE. The CDR3 is made up of 13 amino acids. V was pared by 3 bases and J by 0 bases, with 6 bases between.

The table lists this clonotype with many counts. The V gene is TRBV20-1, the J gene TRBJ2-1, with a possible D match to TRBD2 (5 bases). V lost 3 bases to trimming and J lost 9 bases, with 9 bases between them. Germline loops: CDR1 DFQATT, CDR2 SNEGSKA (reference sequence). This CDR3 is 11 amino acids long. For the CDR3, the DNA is TGCAGTGCTAGCGGGGATGGTGAGCAGTTCTTC. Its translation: CSASGDGEQFF.

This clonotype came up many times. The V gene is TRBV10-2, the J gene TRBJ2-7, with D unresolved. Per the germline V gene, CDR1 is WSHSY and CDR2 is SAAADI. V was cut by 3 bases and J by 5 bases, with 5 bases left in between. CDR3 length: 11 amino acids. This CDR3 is CASSDMDEQYF. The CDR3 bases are TGCGCCAGCAGTGATATGGACGAGCAGTACTTC.

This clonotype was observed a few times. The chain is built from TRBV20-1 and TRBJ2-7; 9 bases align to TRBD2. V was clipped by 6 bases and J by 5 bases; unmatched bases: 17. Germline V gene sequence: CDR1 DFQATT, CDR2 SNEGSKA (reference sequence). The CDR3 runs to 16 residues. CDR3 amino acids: CSADRLKREVPHEQYF. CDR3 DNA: TGCAGTGCGGATAGGTTGAAGCGGGAGGTTCCCCACGAGCAGTACTTC.

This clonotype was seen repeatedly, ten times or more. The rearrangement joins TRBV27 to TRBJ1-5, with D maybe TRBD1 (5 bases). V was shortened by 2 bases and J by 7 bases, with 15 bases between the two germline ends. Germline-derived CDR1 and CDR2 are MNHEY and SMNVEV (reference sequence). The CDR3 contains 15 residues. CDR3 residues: CASSLRGGVRQPQHF. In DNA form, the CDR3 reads TGTGCCAGCAGTTTAAGGGGTGGGGTGCGGCAGCCCCAGCATTTT.